This passage covers 9 T cell receptor beta chains from one sample sequenced in a study of T cells expressing NK-cell markers. From its re-call of the 5' RACE reads, TCRdb lists each CDR3 protein once, without DNA. This sample's clone table lists fewer than 200,000 distinct CDR3 sequences. Specimen: blood T cells: a sorted CD56 or NKG2C T cell subset, CD4+ or CD8+ T cells, or bulk PBMC T cells (not recorded which). All receptors come from a woman aged 18-69 years in good health.

This chain links TRBV5-1 with TRBJ1-3. This CDR3 has 12 residues. Per germline, CDR1 SGHRS and CDR2 YFSETQ. The CDR3 reads CASSWRGDTIYF.

The chain's CDR3 is CASAGTSNYEQYF. The chain has TRBV27 and TRBJ2-7; the D gene TCRdb calls, TRBD2, cannot be checked with no DNA. The germline V gene has CDR1 MNHEY and CDR2 SMNVEV (reference sequence). The CDR3 has 13 amino acids.

This chain connects TRBV28 to TRBJ2-4; TCRdb's D call of TRBD1 is untestable without DNA. This CDR3 has 17 amino acids. Germline lookup yields CDR1 MDHEN and CDR2 SYDVKM. CDR3 protein: CASSLETGPRAKNIQYF.

CDR3 loop: CASSLRSGQDTQYF. This rearrangement joins TRBV5-4 to TRBJ2-3. Germline V gene data show CDR1 as SGHNT and CDR2 as YYREEE (reference sequence). This CDR3 contains 14 residues.

The chain uses TRBV24-1 and TRBJ2-7; without DNA, the TCRdb call of TRBD1 cannot be checked. Germline CDR1 reads KGHDR; CDR2 reads SFDVKD. The CDR3 length is 13 residues. The CDR3 region is CATSDLGSGEQYF.

The chain carries TRBV6-6 and TRBJ2-7; TCRdb's D call of TRBD1 is untestable without DNA. The germline gives CDR1 MNHNY, CDR2 SVGAGI (reference sequence). The CDR3 sequence is 13 residues long. The CDR3 spells CASSSPGPYEQYF.

The chain couples TRBV5-1 to TRBJ1-1. Germline lookup yields CDR1 SGHRS and CDR2 YFSETQ. The CDR3 is 14 amino acids. CDR3 loop: CASSWDRGETEAFF.

The chain combines TRBV4-1 with TRBJ2-3; checking the TCRdb D call of TRBD1 is not possible without DNA. There are 14 residues in the CDR3. Germline CDR1 is MGHRA and CDR2 is YSYEKL. CDR3 loop: CASSQNHRGDTQYF.

Here the CDR3 reads CASRKTTNTEAFF. The J gene is TRBJ1-1, the V gene TRBV12-3 or TRBV12-4. The CDR3 is 13 amino acids.